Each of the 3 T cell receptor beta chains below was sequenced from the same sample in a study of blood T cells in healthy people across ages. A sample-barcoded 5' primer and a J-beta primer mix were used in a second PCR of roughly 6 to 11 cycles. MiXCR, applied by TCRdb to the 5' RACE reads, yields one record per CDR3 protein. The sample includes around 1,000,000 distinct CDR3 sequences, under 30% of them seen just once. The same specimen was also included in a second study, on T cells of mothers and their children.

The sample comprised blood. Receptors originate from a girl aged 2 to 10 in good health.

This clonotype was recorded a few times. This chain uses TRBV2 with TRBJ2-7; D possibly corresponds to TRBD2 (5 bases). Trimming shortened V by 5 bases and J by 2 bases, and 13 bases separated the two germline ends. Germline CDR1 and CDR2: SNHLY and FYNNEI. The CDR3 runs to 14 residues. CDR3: CASSLGLNAYEQYF. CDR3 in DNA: TGTGCCAGCAGTTTAGGACTTAATGCCTACGAGCAGTACTTC.

The CDR3 is CAISEPGQGGKLFF. DNA of the CDR3: TGTGCCATCAGTGAGCCGGGACAGGGTGGAAAACTGTTTTTT. The gene calls are TRBV10-3 and TRBJ1-4, with 9 nucleotides matching TRBD1. Losses at the gene ends were 2 bases for V and 10 bases for J; bases not matched to a gene: 5. Germline V gene data show CDR1 as ENHRY and CDR2 as SYGVKD. This CDR3 region has 14 residues.

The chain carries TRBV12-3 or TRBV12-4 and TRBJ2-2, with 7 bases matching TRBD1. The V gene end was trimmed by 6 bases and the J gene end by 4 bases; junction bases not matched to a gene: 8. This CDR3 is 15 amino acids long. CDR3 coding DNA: TGTGCCAGCAGCCAAGACAGGGTGGTCACCGGGGAGCTGTTTTTT. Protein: CASSQDRVVTGELFF.